The present entry profiles one T cell receptor (beta chain) with its context. The data were obtained in a study of T cells expressing NK-cell markers. Study overall: Just one sequenced donor of eight was HCMV-seronegative, while seven were seropositive.

Reprocessing the 5' RACE reads, TCRdb reports a single entry for every CDR3 protein and omits DNA. The sample totals a few hundred thousand distinct CDR3 sequences. The sequenced sample consisted of blood T cells: a sorted CD56 or NKG2C T cell subset, CD4+ or CD8+ T cells, or bulk PBMC T cells (not recorded which). The clonotype originates from a man aged 18 to 29 in good health.

The chain's CDR3 is CASSQGVGGRSSYEQYF. The rearrangement links TRBV4-3 to TRBJ2-7; TCRdb names TRBD1, which stays unverified in the absence of DNA. Germline CDR1 is LGHNA and CDR2 is YSLEER. The CDR3 extends over 17 amino acids.